This entry lists 5 T cell receptor beta chains sequenced from one sample in a study of CD8+ T cells in alopecia areata. Indicated treatment: oral pan-JAK inhibitor, 5-10 mg twice daily. Reverse transcribed after extraction, RNA yielded cDNA as the sequencing template. Profiling relied on immunoSEQ multiplex PCR, and the TCRdb table lists in-frame clones only, not all of them. The sample has around 140,000 clones; nearly 55% are singletons. Sequenced material: CD8+ T cells sorted from blood, taken at week 4, from a patient treated with tofacitinib. These receptors were collected from a human donor with alopecia areata.

This clone has only a few counts. The chain joins TRBV29-1 to TRBJ1-3; D unresolved. The CDR3 has 13 residues. Germline V gene data show CDR1 as SQVTM and CDR2 as ANQGSEA. Trimming took 3 bases from V and 4 from J, leaving 10 bases between them. CDR3 loop: CSVEGEMGNTIYF. CDR3 bases: TGCAGCGTTGAGGGAGAAATGGGAAACACCATATATTTT.

This clone was counted only a few times. The chain uses TRBV29-1 and TRBJ2-3, with 10 positions matching TRBD1. Per the germline V gene, CDR1 is SQVTM and CDR2 is ANQGSEA. After removal of 5 bases from V and 4 bases from J, the junction contained 6 bases not matched to a gene. CDR3 length: 14 residues. Written as DNA, the CDR3 is TGCAGCGTTCCTGGGACAGGGGAATCAGATACGCAGTATTTT. Translation: CSVPGTGESDTQYF.

In this sample, this clone turned up once. This rearrangement joins TRBV13 to TRBJ1-5; possibly TRBD1 for D (5 bases). Deletions cut 5 bases from V and 1 base from J, with 12 bases between. The germline CDR1 and CDR2 sequences are PRHDT and FYEKMQ (reference sequence). CDR3 length: 15 amino acids. The CDR3: CASSRAGGSNQPQHF. In DNA form, the CDR3 reads TGTGCCAGCAGCCGGGCCGGGGGGAGCAATCAGCCCCAGCATTTT.

This sequence joins TRBV5-4 and TRBJ2-3, with D perhaps matching TRBD1 or TRBD2 (6 bases each). This CDR3 contains 14 residues. V shed 4 bases and J shed 4 bases, with 13 bases lying between them. The germline V gene encodes CDR1 SGHNT and CDR2 YYREEE (reference sequence). In DNA form, the CDR3 reads TGTGCCAGCAGCCTTGGGGGGCCGGCAGATACGCAGTATTTT. It translates to CASSLGGPADTQYF.

The V call is TRBV27, the J call TRBJ2-5, with TRBD1 as a possible D gene (6 bases). The CDR3 is 14 amino acids. V shed 3 bases and J shed 4 bases, with 12 bases lying between them. CDR1 MNHEY and CDR2 SMNVEV come from the germline V gene (reference sequence). CDR3 sequence (DNA): TGTGCCAGCAGTTTCTCCACAGGGATAGAGACCCAGTACTTC. This translates into CASSFSTGIETQYF.